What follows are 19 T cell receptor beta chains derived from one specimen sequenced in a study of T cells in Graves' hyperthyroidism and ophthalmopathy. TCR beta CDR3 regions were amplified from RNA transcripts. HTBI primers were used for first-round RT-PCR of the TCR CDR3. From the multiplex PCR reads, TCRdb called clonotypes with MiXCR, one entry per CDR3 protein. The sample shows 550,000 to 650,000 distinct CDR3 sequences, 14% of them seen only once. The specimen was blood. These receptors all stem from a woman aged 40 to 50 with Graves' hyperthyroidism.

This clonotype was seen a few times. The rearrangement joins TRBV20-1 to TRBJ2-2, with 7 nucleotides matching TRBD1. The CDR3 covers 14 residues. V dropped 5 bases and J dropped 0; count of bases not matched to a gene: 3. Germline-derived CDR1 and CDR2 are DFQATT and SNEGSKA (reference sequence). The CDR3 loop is CSALGTANTGELFF. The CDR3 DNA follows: TGCAGTGCTCTTGGGACAGCGAACACCGGGGAGCTGTTTTTT.

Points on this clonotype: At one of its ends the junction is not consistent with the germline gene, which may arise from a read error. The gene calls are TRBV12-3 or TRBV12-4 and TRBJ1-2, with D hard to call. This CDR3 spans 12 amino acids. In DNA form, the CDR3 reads TGTGCCAGCAGTTTTTATCCCTTGGACTTCGCCTTC. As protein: CASSFYPLDFAF.

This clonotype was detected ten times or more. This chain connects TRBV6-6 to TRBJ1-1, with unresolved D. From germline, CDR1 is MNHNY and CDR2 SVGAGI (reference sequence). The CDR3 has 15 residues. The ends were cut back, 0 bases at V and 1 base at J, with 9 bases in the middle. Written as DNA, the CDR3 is TGTGCCAGCAGTTACTCGGCCGGCAAGAACACTGAAGCTTTCTTT. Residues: CASSYSAGKNTEAFF.

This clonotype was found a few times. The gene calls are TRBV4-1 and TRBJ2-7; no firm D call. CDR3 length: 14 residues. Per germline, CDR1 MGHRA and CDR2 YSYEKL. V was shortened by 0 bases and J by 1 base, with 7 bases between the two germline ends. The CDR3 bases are TGCGCCAGCAGCCAAGATCTGTCTTCCTACGAGCAGTACTTC. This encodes CASSQDLSSYEQYF.

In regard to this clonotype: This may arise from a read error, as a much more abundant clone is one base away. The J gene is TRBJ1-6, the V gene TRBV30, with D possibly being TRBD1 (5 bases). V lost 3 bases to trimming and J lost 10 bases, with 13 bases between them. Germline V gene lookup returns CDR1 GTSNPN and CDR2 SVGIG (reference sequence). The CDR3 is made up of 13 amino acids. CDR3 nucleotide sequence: TGTGCCTGGAGGGGACGGGGCGGGTCACCCCTCCACTTT. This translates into CAWRGRGGSPLHF.

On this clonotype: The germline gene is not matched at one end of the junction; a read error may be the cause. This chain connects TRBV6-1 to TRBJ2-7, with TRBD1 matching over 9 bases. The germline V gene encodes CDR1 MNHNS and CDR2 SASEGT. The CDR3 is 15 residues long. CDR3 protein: CASSYSGTGSYVQYF. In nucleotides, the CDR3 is TGTGCCAGCAGTTATTCCGGGACAGGGTCTTACGTGCAGTACTTC.

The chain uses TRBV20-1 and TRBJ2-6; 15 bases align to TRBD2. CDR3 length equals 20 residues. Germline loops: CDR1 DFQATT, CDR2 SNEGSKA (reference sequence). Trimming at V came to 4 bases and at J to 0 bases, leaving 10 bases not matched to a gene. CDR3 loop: CSATASGLAGGHSGANVLTF. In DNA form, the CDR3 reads TGCAGTGCTACCGCTTCGGGACTAGCGGGAGGCCACTCTGGGGCCAACGTCCTGACTTTC.

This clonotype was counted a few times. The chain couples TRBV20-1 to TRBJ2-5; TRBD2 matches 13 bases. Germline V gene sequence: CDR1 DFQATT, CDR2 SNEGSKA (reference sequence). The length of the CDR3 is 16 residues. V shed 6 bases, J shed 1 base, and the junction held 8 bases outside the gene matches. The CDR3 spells CSAGGTSGKPQETQYF. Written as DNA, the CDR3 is TGCAGTGCGGGAGGGACTAGCGGGAAGCCCCAAGAGACCCAGTACTTC.

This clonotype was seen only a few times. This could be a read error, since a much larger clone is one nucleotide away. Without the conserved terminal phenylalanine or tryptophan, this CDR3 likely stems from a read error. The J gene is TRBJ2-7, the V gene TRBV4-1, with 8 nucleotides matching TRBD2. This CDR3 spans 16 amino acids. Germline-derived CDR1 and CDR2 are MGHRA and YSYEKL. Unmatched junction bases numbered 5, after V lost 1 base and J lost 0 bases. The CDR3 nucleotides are TGCGCCAGCAGCCAAGGAGGCCTAGCGGGCTCCTACGAGCAGTACCTC. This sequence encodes CASSQGGLAGSYEQYL.

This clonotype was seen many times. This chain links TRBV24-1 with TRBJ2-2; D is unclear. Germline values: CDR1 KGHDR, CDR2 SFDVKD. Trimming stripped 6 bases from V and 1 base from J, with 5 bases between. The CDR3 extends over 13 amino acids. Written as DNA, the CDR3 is TGTGCCACCAGTCGGAGGAACACCGGGGAGCTGTTTTTT. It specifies CATSRRNTGELFF.

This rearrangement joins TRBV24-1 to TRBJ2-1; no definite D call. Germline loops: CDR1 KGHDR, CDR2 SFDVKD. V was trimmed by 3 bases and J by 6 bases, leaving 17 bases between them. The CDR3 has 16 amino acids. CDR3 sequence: CATSDPASGSFNEQFF. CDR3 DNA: TGTGCCACCAGTGATCCGGCATCCGGGTCTTTCAATGAGCAGTTCTTC.

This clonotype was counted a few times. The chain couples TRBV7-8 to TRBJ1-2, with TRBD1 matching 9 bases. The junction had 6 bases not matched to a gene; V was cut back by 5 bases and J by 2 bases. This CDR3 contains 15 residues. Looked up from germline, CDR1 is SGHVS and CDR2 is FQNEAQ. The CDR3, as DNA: TGTGCCAGCAGCCTAGGCGGGACAGGGAACTATGGCTACACCTTC. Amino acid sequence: CASSLGGTGNYGYTF.

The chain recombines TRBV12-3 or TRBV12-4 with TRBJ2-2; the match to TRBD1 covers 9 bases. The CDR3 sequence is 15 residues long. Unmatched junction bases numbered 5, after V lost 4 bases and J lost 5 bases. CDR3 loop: CASSSDRGLTGELFF. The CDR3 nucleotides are TGTGCCAGCAGTTCGGACAGGGGTTTAACCGGGGAGCTGTTTTTT.

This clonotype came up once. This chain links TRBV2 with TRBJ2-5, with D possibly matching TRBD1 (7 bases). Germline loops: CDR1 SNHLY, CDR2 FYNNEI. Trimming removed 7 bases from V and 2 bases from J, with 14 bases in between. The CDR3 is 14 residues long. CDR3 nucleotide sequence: TGTGCCAGCACCGCGGGACAGCCTCAAGAGACCCAGTACTTC. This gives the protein CASTAGQPQETQYF.

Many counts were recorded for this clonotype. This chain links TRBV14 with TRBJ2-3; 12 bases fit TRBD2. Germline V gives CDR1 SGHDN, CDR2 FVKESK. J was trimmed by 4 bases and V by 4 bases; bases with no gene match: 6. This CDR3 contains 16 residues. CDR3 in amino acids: CASSPHLAGGADTQYF. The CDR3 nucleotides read TGTGCCAGCAGCCCACATCTAGCGGGAGGGGCAGATACGCAGTATTTT.

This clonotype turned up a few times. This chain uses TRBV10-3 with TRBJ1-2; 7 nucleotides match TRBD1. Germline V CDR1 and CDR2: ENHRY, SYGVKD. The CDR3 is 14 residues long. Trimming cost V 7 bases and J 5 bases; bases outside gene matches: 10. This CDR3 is CAITTGQAEYGYTF. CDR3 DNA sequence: TGTGCCATCACCACCGGACAGGCGGAATATGGCTACACCTTC.

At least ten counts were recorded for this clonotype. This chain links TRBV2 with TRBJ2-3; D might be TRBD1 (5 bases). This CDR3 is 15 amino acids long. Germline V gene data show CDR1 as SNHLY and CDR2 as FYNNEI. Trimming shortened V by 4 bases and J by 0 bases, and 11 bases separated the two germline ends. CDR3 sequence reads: CASSGTPTSTDTQYF. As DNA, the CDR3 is TGTGCCAGCAGTGGGACACCCACTAGCACAGATACGCAGTATTTT.

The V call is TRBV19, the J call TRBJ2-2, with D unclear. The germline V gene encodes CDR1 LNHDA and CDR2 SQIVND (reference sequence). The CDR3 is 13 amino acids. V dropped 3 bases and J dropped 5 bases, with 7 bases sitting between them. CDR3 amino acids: CASSIGRTGELFF. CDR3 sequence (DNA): TGTGCCAGTAGTATTGGTCGGACCGGGGAGCTGTTTTTT.

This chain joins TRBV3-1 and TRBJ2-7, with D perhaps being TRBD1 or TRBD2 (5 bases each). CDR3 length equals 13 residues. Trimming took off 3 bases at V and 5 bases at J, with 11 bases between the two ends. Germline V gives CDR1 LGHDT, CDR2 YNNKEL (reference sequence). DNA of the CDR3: TGTGCCAGCAGCCAGGGACCCTTGGACGAGCAGTACTTC. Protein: CASSQGPLDEQYF.